These T cell receptor beta chains were read from a single sample in a study of patients and donors after allogeneic stem cell transplantation. TCRdb re-called the RT-PCR reads through MiXCR, storing one row per CDR3 protein. The sample yields about a million distinct CDR3 sequences, about a sixth seen once. The sequenced sample consisted of blood, either unsorted or a sorted T cell fraction (not recorded which). The receptors originated from a human donor who was either an allogeneic HSCT recipient or a stem cell or donor lymphocyte infusion donor (not recorded which). It is not recorded whose cells these are; they may come from a transplant donor. Each CDR3 is given with its conserved first and last residue. D genes are given only for firm matches. Only part of the rows carry a size: once, few, many, or a class if the clone is expanded.

abundance,d_gene,j_gene,v_gene,CDR3nt,CDR3aa
few,.,TRBJ1-5,TRBV2,TGTGCCAGCAGGGGTTTGAGGGGAGGTAGTCAGCCCCAGCATTTT,CASRGLRGGSQPQHF
.,.,TRBJ2-7,TRBV15,TGTGCCACCAGCAGAGAAGGAGGGGATAGGATCATCCCGTCCTACGAGCAGTACTTC,CATSREGGDRIIPSYEQYF
.,.,TRBJ2-1,TRBV7-8,TGTGCCAGCAGCGCCCTGTTCACCTGGGACAATGAGCAGTTCTTC,CASSALFTWDNEQFF
few,.,TRBJ2-7,TRBV15,TGTGCCACAGCAGGGGGGGGATCCGGCTACGAGCAGTACTTC,CATAGGGSGYEQYF
few,TRBD1,TRBJ2-5,TRBV10-3,TGTGCCATCAGTGGGGGGAGAGGGGGCCTACAAGAGACCCAGTACTTC,CAISGGRGGLQETQYF
many,.,TRBJ2-1,TRBV5-1,TGCGCCAGCAGCTCGATGGAAAGCTCCTACAATGAGCAGTTCTTC,CASSSMESSYNEQFF
few,TRBD1,TRBJ2-3,TRBV12-3/TRBV12-4,TGTGCCAGCAGTTTTGGGACAGTCCAAACAGATACGCAGTATTTT,CASSFGTVQTDTQYF
many,.,TRBJ2-2,TRBV4-3,TGCGCCAGCAGCCAAGATCCGGGGGCCACGAACACCGGGGAGCTGTTTTTT,CASSQDPGATNTGELFF
.,.,TRBJ2-1,TRBV4-3,TGCGCCAGCGCGGACTCGCCGATACAGAATGAGCAGTTCTTC,CASADSPIQNEQFF
.,.,TRBJ1-1,TRBV11-3,TGTGCCAGCAGCTCGTGGGCGGTAGGAGCTTTCTTT,CASSSWAVGAFF
.,.,TRBJ1-4,TRBV5-1,TGCGCCAGCAGCAAGGCGGGATCTGTGAAACTGTTTTTT,CASSKAGSVKLFF
.,TRBD2,TRBJ2-3,TRBV9,TGTGCCAGCAGCGCCTCACCAGCGGGGGGGGGCACAGATACGCAGTATTTT,CASSASPAGGGTDTQYF
.,.,TRBJ1-1,TRBV28,TGTGCCAGCAGTTTAAGCGGTCCCCCTGAAGCTTTCTTT,CASSLSGPPEAFF
few,.,TRBJ1-2,TRBV6-2/TRBV6-3,TGTGCCAGCAGCGCTCTAAGGGCTAACTATGGCTACACCTTC,CASSALRANYGYTF
.,.,TRBJ2-7,TRBV12-3/TRBV12-4,TGTGCCAGCAGTTTAAGTGGCCGACTAGGCCCCTTCTTC,CASSLSGRLGPFF
few,.,TRBJ1-1,TRBV4-2,TGTGCCAGCAGCCAGATCGACGGGAACACTGAAGCTTTCTTT,CASSQIDGNTEAFF
few,TRBD1,TRBJ1-2,TRBV11-2,TGTGCCAGCAGCTCAGGACAGGGGGTTGGCTACACCTTC,CASSSGQGVGYTF
.,TRBD1,TRBJ1-2,TRBV20-1,TGCAGTGCTATGTTCGCAGGACAGGGAGTCAACACCTTC,CSAMFAGQGVNTF
few,TRBD2,TRBJ2-1,TRBV25-1,TGTGCCAGCAGTGTTGGGACTAGAGCTATGGATGAGCAGTTCTTC,CASSVGTRAMDEQFF
few,TRBD2,TRBJ2-7,TRBV13,TGTGCCAGCAGCTACCCGACTAGCGGGAGTTCTTACGAGCAGTACTTC,CASSYPTSGSSYEQYF
.,.,TRBJ1-4,TRBV12-3/TRBV12-4,TGTGCCAGCAGTTTCCGGGACGGGTATGAAAAACTGTTTTTT,CASSFRDGYEKLFF
.,TRBD2,TRBJ2-3,TRBV7-9,TGTGCCCCAGGGGAGGCGAAACTAGCGGCCTACACAGATACGCAGTATTTT,CAPGEAKLAAYTDTQYF
many,TRBD1,TRBJ1-1,TRBV7-2,TGTGCCAGCAGCCCTGGGACAGACACTGAAGCTTTCTTT,CASSPGTDTEAFF
few,.,TRBJ1-1,TRBV12-3/TRBV12-4,TGTGCCAGCAGTTTAGACAGGGCCCGCCTGGAAGCTTTCTTT,CASSLDRARLEAFF
many,.,TRBJ1-2,TRBV20-1,TGCAGTGCTAGAGATCGAGGGAATTATGGCTACACCTTC,CSARDRGNYGYTF
few,.,TRBJ1-2,TRBV12-5,TGTGCTAGTGGCCGGGAGATTCGAGGTGGTGGCTACACCTTC,CASGREIRGGGYTF
.,.,TRBJ1-3,TRBV2,TGTGCCAGCCTGGTGGAGAAGGGAAACACCATATATTTT,CASLVEKGNTIYF
few,TRBD2,TRBJ2-1,TRBV20-1,TGCAGTGCTAGAGATTATCAATCTAGCGGGCCTAGCTCCTACAATGAGCAGTTCTTC,CSARDYQSSGPSSYNEQFF
.,.,TRBJ2-5,TRBV20-1,TGCAGTGCTACCCCGTACGGTGGTGAGACCCAGTACTTC,CSATPYGGETQYF
few,.,TRBJ1-1,TRBV12-3/TRBV12-4,TGTGCCAGCAGCGGGATAAGGGACACTGAAGCTTTCTTT,CASSGIRDTEAFF
few,.,TRBJ2-7,TRBV18,TGTGCCAGCTCACCACTGGGATCGGGCGAGCAGTACTTC,CASSPLGSGEQYF
.,.,TRBJ2-1,TRBV4-1,TGCGCCAGCAGCCACCCTGACCCGGCCCTCAAGCAGTTCTTC,CASSHPDPALKQFF
.,TRBD2,TRBJ2-5,TRBV3-1,TGTGCCAGCAGCCAAGATCGGACTAGCGGAGGGGAGACCCAGTACTTC,CASSQDRTSGGETQYF
.,.,TRBJ2-7,TRBV5-5,TGTGCCAGCAGCTGGGCGACAGGGAGGGCCTACGAGCAGTACTTC,CASSWATGRAYEQYF
many,.,TRBJ2-1,TRBV12-3/TRBV12-4,TGTGCCAGCAGTTCGCTCGTCTCTAACTACAATGAGCAGTTCTTC,CASSSLVSNYNEQFF
.,.,TRBJ2-6,TRBV12-3/TRBV12-4,TGTGCCAGCAGTTCCCGGGACGGAGGGAGCTCTGGGGCCAACGTCCTGACTTTC,CASSSRDGGSSGANVLTF
.,.,TRBJ1-1,TRBV28,TGTGCCAGCGGACGACAGGTAACTGAAGCTTTCTTT,CASGRQVTEAFF